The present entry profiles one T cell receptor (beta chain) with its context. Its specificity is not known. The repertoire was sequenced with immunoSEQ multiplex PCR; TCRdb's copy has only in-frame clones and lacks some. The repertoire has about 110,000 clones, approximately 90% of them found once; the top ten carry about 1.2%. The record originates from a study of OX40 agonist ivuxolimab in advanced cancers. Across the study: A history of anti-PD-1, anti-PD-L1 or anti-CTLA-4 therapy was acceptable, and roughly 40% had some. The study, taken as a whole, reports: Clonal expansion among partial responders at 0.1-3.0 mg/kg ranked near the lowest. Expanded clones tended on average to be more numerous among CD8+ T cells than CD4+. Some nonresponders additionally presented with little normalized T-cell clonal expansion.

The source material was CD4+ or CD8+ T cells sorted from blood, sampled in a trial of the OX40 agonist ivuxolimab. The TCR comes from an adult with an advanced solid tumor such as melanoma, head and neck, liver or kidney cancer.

CDR3 sequence (DNA): TGTGCCAGCAGTAGGCGGGAGATGGTCAATGAGCAGTTCTTC. It codes for CASSRREMVNEQFF. V and J are TRBV28 and TRBJ2-1; 7 bases are shared with TRBD2. Trimming at V came to 5 bases and at J to 6 bases, leaving 7 bases not matched to a gene. In germline, CDR1 is MDHEN, CDR2 SYDVKM. This CDR3 has 14 residues. Full variable domain (missing parts from reference TRBV28 and TRBJ2-1): DVKVTQSSRYLVKRTGEKVFLECVQDMDHENMFWYRQDPGLGLRLIYFSYDVKMKEKGDIPEGYSVSREKKERFSLILESASTNQTSMYLCASSRREMVNEQFFGPGTRLTVL.